The 26 T cell receptor beta chains presented below share a single source sample, sequenced in a study of PD-L1 blockade in urothelial cancer. As for time point: pretreatment peripheral blood. The protocol was immunoSEQ multiplex PCR, while the TCRdb copy is restricted to in-frame clones and leaves out a portion. The table has around 45,000 clones, 80% seen once. The source was PBMCs, collected around atezolizumab (anti-PD-L1) treatment. The receptors derive from a man in his 60s with urothelial cancer.

This clone occurred once. The chain is built from TRBV6-1 and TRBJ1-2; possibly TRBD1 for D (6 bases). Germline V gene data show CDR1 as MNHNS and CDR2 as SASEGT. The CDR3 is made up of 12 amino acids. In DNA form, the CDR3 reads TGTGGTATAGGACAGTTTAACTATGGCTACACCTTC. It encodes CGIGQFNYGYTF.

The chain has TRBV2 and TRBJ1-2, with a tentative D call TRBD1 (5 bases). The V and J ends lost 7 bases and 8 bases respectively, with 14 bases between them. The CDR3 consists of 12 residues. Germline CDR1 and CDR2: SNHLY and FYNNEI. The CDR3 loop reads CASTSGRGGYTF. CDR3 in DNA: TGTGCCAGCACCTCTGGGAGGGGAGGCTACACCTTC.

The rearrangement joins TRBV4-2 to TRBJ2-6, with D perhaps TRBD1 (6 bases). Trimming cost V 4 bases and J 0 bases, with 13 bases left between them. The CDR3 runs 17 residues. CDR1 LGHNA and CDR2 YNFKEQ come from the germline V gene. For the CDR3, the DNA is TGTGCCAGCAGCCCGGCGACAGGAGCCTCTGGGGCCAACGTCCTGACTTTC. Translation gives CASSPATGASGANVLTF.

The chain has TRBV7-2 and TRBJ2-5, with 8 nucleotides matching TRBD1. The V gene's germline CDR1 is SGHTA and CDR2 FQGNSA. V shed 5 bases, J shed 4 bases, and the junction held 3 bases outside the gene matches. The CDR3 runs to 13 residues. CDR3 bases: TGTGCCAGCAGCCCCGACAGGGGAGAGACCCAGTACTTC. It is translated as CASSPDRGETQYF.

The rearrangement joins TRBV25-1 to TRBJ2-2; 7 nucleotides align to TRBD2. V gave up 5 bases and J gave up 1 base; unmatched junction bases: 1. The CDR3 loop spans 14 amino acids. Germline V gene sequence: CDR1 MGHDK, CDR2 SYGVNS. The CDR3 loop reads CASSPSGNTGELFF. The CDR3 DNA follows: TGTGCCAGCAGTCCTAGCGGGAACACCGGGGAGCTGTTTTTT.

J is TRBJ2-3 and V is TRBV7-8, with 8 bases fitting TRBD2. CDR3 length: 14 residues. Trimming cost V 1 base and J 6 bases; bases outside gene matches: 3. Germline V lookup: CDR1 SGHVS, CDR2 FQNEAQ. CDR3 sequence reads: CASSLVLAGDTQYF. The CDR3 DNA is TGTGCCAGCAGCTTAGTTTTAGCGGGGGATACGCAGTATTTT.

This chain connects TRBV5-1 to TRBJ2-5, with TRBD2 identical over 7 bases. Trimming removed 0 bases from V and 5 bases from J; junction bases left unmatched: 4. The CDR3 spans 14 residues. The germline V gene encodes CDR1 SGHRS and CDR2 YFSETQ. This chain's CDR3 is CASSLVGGGETQYF. As DNA, the CDR3 is TGCGCCAGCAGCTTGGTCGGGGGAGGGGAGACCCAGTACTTC.

V gene TRBV5-1 combines with J gene TRBJ2-5; D is ambiguous. V was shortened by 3 bases and J by 3 bases, with 3 bases between the two germline ends. Germline CDR1 and CDR2: SGHRS and YFSETQ. The CDR3 length is 11 residues. CDR3 nucleotides: TGCGCCAGCAGCTATAAAGAGACCCAGTACTTC. This sequence encodes CASSYKETQYF.

V and J are TRBV4-1 and TRBJ1-2, with 8 bases identical to TRBD1. Looked up from germline, CDR1 is MGHRA and CDR2 is YSYEKL. CDR3 length equals 13 residues. With V trimmed by 4 bases and J by 7 bases, 5 bases remained unmatched. The CDR3 reads CASSPQGAPGYTF. In nucleotides, the CDR3 is TGCGCCAGCAGCCCCCAGGGGGCGCCTGGCTACACCTTC.

The V call is TRBV27, the J call TRBJ1-5, with TRBD1 matching over 8 bases. CDR1 is MNHEY and CDR2 is SMNVEV in the germline V gene (reference sequence). The CDR3 runs to 18 residues. The V segment lost 0 bases and the J segment 4 bases; nucleotides outside the gene matches: 11. The chain's CDR3 is CASSLSPPGQGLNQPQHF. DNA for the CDR3: TGTGCCAGCAGTTTATCGCCCCCCGGACAGGGTCTTAATCAGCCCCAGCATTTT.

The rearrangement joins TRBV6-5 to TRBJ2-1; TRBD1 matches at 9 bases. Per the germline V gene, CDR1 is MNHEY and CDR2 is SVGAGI. The CDR3 totals 16 residues. Unmatched junction bases numbered 13, after V lost 4 bases and J lost 9 bases. The CDR3 DNA reads as TGTGCCAGCAGTTCCAGACAGGGGGGACTTTCACGTGAGCAGTTCTTC. Residues: CASSSRQGGLSREQFF.

The chain is built from TRBV10-3 and TRBJ2-5, with 8 positions matching TRBD1. The germline gives CDR1 ENHRY, CDR2 SYGVKD. With V trimmed by 8 bases and J by 5 bases, 7 bases remained unmatched. The CDR3 is 13 residues long. The chain's CDR3 is CAISLDRGETQYF. CDR3 DNA: TGTGCCATCTCACTCGACAGGGGCGAGACCCAGTACTTC.

J is TRBJ2-7 and V is TRBV19; 11 bases are shared with TRBD2. Trimming cost V 8 bases and J 4 bases; bases outside gene matches: 7. CDR1 is LNHDA and CDR2 is SQIVND in the germline V gene (reference sequence). The CDR3 is 14 amino acids. The CDR3 nucleotides are TGTGCCAGTGGGGTTGGACTAGCGGGTTACGAGCAGTACTTC. Translating gives CASGVGLAGYEQYF.

The V and J genes are TRBV2 and TRBJ1-6; 10 nucleotides agree with TRBD1. After removal of 6 bases from V and 6 bases from J, the junction contained 5 bases not matched to a gene. The CDR3 runs 15 residues. Looked up from germline, CDR1 is SNHLY and CDR2 is FYNNEI. CDR3 loop: CASRARTGGNSPLHF. In DNA, the CDR3 is TGTGCCAGCAGGGCCAGGACAGGGGGTAATTCACCCCTCCACTTT.

This rearrangement joins TRBV7-9 to TRBJ2-7, with no clear D. The V gene's germline CDR1 is SEHNR and CDR2 FQNEAQ (reference sequence). The CDR3 is made up of 14 amino acids. The ends were cut back, 0 bases at V and 1 base at J, with 7 bases in the middle. The CDR3 nucleotides are TGTGCCAGCAGCTTAGCTTCTGCGTCCTACGAGCAGTACTTC. This sequence encodes CASSLASASYEQYF.

In DNA, the CDR3 is TGTGCCAGCAGTTCCCAGGGGAGCAATCAGCCCCAGCATTTT. Its translation is CASSSQGSNQPQHF. The V and J genes are TRBV6-5 and TRBJ1-5; D may be TRBD1 (6 bases). V lost 4 bases and J 1 base, leaving 8 bases between the germline ends. Per germline, CDR1 MNHEY and CDR2 SVGAGI. CDR3 length equals 14 residues.

The J gene is TRBJ2-1, the V gene TRBV18; 7 bases are shared with TRBD1. With V trimmed by 5 bases and J by 8 bases, 9 bases remained unmatched. Per the germline V gene, CDR1 is KGHSH and CDR2 is LQKENI. This CDR3 has 14 amino acids. The CDR3 nucleotides are TGTGCCAGCTCAAGGGTTACAGGGGCCGATGAGCAGTTCTTC. It is translated as CASSRVTGADEQFF.

The CDR3 protein is CASSPPGRATNEKLFF. The CDR3 nucleotides are TGTGCCAGCTCACCACCTGGCAGGGCAACTAATGAAAAACTGTTTTTT. The chain has TRBV18 and TRBJ1-4; possible D gene TRBD1, 5 bases. V lost 0 bases and J 0 bases, leaving 8 bases between the germline ends. The V gene's germline CDR1 is KGHSH and CDR2 LQKENI. The CDR3 consists of 16 residues.

The DNA for the CDR3 is TGTGCCAGCACCCTTAGCGGGAGAACGGGCATTCAGTACTTC. Translating it yields CASTLSGRTGIQYF. V and J are TRBV28 and TRBJ2-4, with 9 bases that match TRBD2. The V and J ends lost 7 bases and 9 bases, in that order; junction bases with no gene match: 10. Germline CDR1 and CDR2: MDHEN and SYDVKM. The CDR3 contains 14 residues.

J is TRBJ1-5 and V is TRBV28; TRBD1 agrees at 7 bases. Germline loops: CDR1 MDHEN, CDR2 SYDVKM. The CDR3 covers 13 residues. Trimming cost V 6 bases and J 4 bases; bases outside gene matches: 3. CDR3 loop: CASRLTGNQPQHF. Written as DNA, the CDR3 is TGTGCCAGCAGACTGACAGGGAATCAGCCCCAGCATTTT.

This clone was observed once. The chain is built from TRBV15 and TRBJ1-5; TRBD1 matches 9 bases. V trimming: 4 bases; J trimming: 6 bases; junction bases outside the gene matches: 16. The CDR3 totals 18 residues. CDR1 and CDR2 (germline): LNHNV, YYDKDF (reference sequence). CDR3 region: CATSTPKGGTGPPQPQHF. In DNA, the CDR3 is TGTGCCACCAGCACTCCCAAAGGGGGGACAGGGCCCCCTCAGCCCCAGCATTTT.

The chain is built from TRBV7-2 and TRBJ2-3; 10 bases fit TRBD1. Germline lookup yields CDR1 SGHTA and CDR2 FQGNSA. This CDR3 region has 17 residues. J gave up 4 bases and V 5 bases, and 12 bases lay outside the gene matches. The CDR3 protein is CASSLDRQGASADTQYF. As DNA, the CDR3 is TGTGCCAGCAGCCTTGACCGACAGGGGGCATCGGCAGATACGCAGTATTTT.

This clone was observed once. A junction boundary mismatches the germline segment, possibly from a read error. The chain links TRBV6-1 to TRBJ2-7, with D maybe TRBD2 (5 bases). Germline V CDR1 and CDR2: MNHNS, SASEGT. This CDR3 spans 15 amino acids. For the CDR3, the DNA is TGTGCCAGCAGTCAAGCCCCCGGGATCGGGCACGAGCAGTACTTC. This translates into CASSQAPGIGHEQYF.

J is TRBJ2-1 and V is TRBV5-4, with 7 positions matching TRBD2. Germline V gives CDR1 SGHNT, CDR2 YYREEE (reference sequence). CDR3 length: 15 amino acids. The V segment lost 0 bases and the J segment 6 bases; nucleotides outside the gene matches: 6. CDR3 protein: CASSLGAQRGNEQFF. The CDR3 DNA follows: TGTGCCAGCAGCTTGGGTGCGCAGCGGGGCAATGAGCAGTTCTTC.

The chain has TRBV19 and TRBJ2-2; D gene uncertain. The CDR3 runs 14 residues. The V gene's germline CDR1 is LNHDA and CDR2 SQIVND (reference sequence). Trimming pared 11 bases from V and 0 bases from J, leaving 13 bases between. CDR3 DNA: TGTGCCGCTAAGAGCGACTCGAACACCGGGGAGCTGTTTTTT. Residues: CAAKSDSNTGELFF. Complete variable domain (other parts from reference TRBV19 and TRBJ2-2): DGGITQSPKYLFRKEGQNVTLSCEQNLNHDAMYWYRQDPGQGLRLIYYSQIVNDFQKGDIAEGYSVSREKKESFPLTVTSAQKNPTAFYLCAAKSDSNTGELFFGEGSRLTVL.

The gene calls are TRBV2 and TRBJ2-3; D is possibly TRBD1 (6 bases). Per the germline V gene, CDR1 is SNHLY and CDR2 is FYNNEI. This CDR3 spans 14 amino acids. Trimming took off 6 bases at V and 1 base at J, with 11 bases between the two ends. CDR3 sequence (DNA): TGTGCCAGCAGCGGACCAGGGGGCACAGATACGCAGTATTTT. It specifies CASSGPGGTDTQYF.